These T cell receptor beta chains were read from a single sample in a study of blood T cell repertoires in COVID-19. Method: immunoSEQ multiplex PCR; TCRdb's copy keeps in-frame clones and lacks some. The top ten clones hold approximately 10% of a sample with some 200,000 clones, roughly four fifths of them seen once. The sequencing input was peripheral blood. Every receptor here comes from a woman aged 40 to 49 with COVID-19, enrolled during active disease. The CDR3 runs from the conserved cysteine through the conserved F or W. D genes are given only for firm matches.

>-|TRBJ1-2|TRBV28
CASSTQGFYGYTF
>-|TRBJ2-3|TRBV7-9
CASSYRQILSTDTQYF
>TRBD2|TRBJ2-3|TRBV7-9
CASSLGGTSERTDTQYF
>TRBD1|TRBJ1-2|TRBV2
CASSADRGRYTF
>-|TRBJ1-1|TRBV9
CASSVGRGNTEAFF
>TRBD1|TRBJ2-7|TRBV2
CASRGQGATYEQYF
>TRBD1|TRBJ2-7|TRBV5-1
CASSPPTGTYEQYF
>TRBD2|TRBJ2-1|TRBV5-1
CASSGTSGRIHEQFF
>TRBD1|TRBJ1-5|TRBV6-1
CASSERTGEGQPQHF
>TRBD1|TRBJ1-1|TRBV11-2
CASSPRQGRNTEAFF
>-|TRBJ2-5|TRBV7-2
CASSLFPQGLGGRAQYF
>TRBD2|TRBJ2-1|TRBV2
CASGQLRDYVDEQFF
>TRBD2|TRBJ2-1|TRBV5-6
CASSFPGSGGALEQFF
>TRBD1|TRBJ1-1|TRBV6-1
CASSETGTPEAFF
>TRBD2|TRBJ2-3|TRBV24-1
CATSDETSGRIPDTQYF
>-|TRBJ2-5|TRBV27
CATKRTRDILGETQYF
>-|TRBJ1-2|TRBV19
CASSTRGGKDYGYTF
>TRBD2|TRBJ2-3|TRBV6-6
CASRTRTSGTDTQYF
>-|TRBJ2-3|TRBV20-1
CSASGGEGGTDTQYF
>TRBD1|TRBJ2-1|TRBV5-4
CASSPGQVSYNEQFF
>-|TRBJ2-1|TRBV4-1
CASSLGADPSYNEQFF
>TRBD1|TRBJ1-5|TRBV7-3
CASSLRDRVPRGNQPQHF
>-|TRBJ2-5|TRBV28
CASSSIETQYF
>TRBD2|TRBJ2-3|TRBV7-9
CASSPGLAGSTDTQYF
>-|TRBJ2-1|TRBV11-1
CASSFGGITNEQFF
>-|TRBJ1-1|TRBV7-8
CASSLSGGATEAFF
>-|TRBJ2-5|TRBV29-1
CSVDGGPGKEETQYF
>TRBD1|TRBJ1-2|TRBV20-1
CSASDRVNGYTF
>-|TRBJ1-1|TRBV11-2
CASSEPPRGGTEAFF
>TRBD1|TRBJ1-5|TRBV19
CASSNDRGLGNQPQHF
>TRBD2|TRBJ2-1|TRBV7-8
CASSSAGGSHLGQFF
>-|TRBJ2-1|TRBV4-1
CASSHDTPPYNEQFF
>TRBD1|TRBJ1-1|TRBV5-1
CASTATGTMNTEAFF
>TRBD1|TRBJ1-5|TRBV6-5
CASRGQRGRNQPQHF
>TRBD2|TRBJ2-3|TRBV29-1
CSACSGSGDTQYF
>-|TRBJ1-4|TRBV19
CASSIDREVNEKLFF
>-|TRBJ2-1|TRBV29-1
CSVEAYRDEQFF
>-|TRBJ2-1|TRBV6-5
CASSSTPYMSGKQFF
>TRBD1|TRBJ2-7|TRBV4-2
CASSPTGQGKQNEQYF
>-|TRBJ2-1|TRBV5-6
CASSLVPGRGNEQFF